These T cell receptor beta chains were read from a single sample in a study of CD8 T cells in Susac syndrome. Using its own MiXCR run on the immunoSEQ multiplex PCR reads, TCRdb lists one record per CDR3 protein. The data show 200,000 or so distinct CDR3 sequences, with 92% seen just once and about 0.12% held by the top ten. Sequenced material: CD8+ T cells from PBMCs. All receptors come from a human donor with multiple sclerosis. CDR3s include the opening cysteine and the closing phenylalanine or tryptophan. D genes are given only for firm matches. The size of a clone is reported for some rows only, either as once, few or many, or as a class for expanded clones.

.	.	TRBV6-2/TRBV6-3	15	TRBJ2-5	CASSYKIENGETQYF	TGTGCCAGCAGTTACAAGATAGAGAATGGGGAGACCCAGTACTTC
TRBD2	.	TRBV10-3	13	TRBJ2-5	CATGLAGEETQYF	TGTGCCACTGGACTAGCGGGAGAAGAGACCCAGTACTTC
.	once	TRBV4-2	15	TRBJ2-1	CASSQDGGGYNEQFF	TGTGCCAGCAGCCAAGATGGGGGCGGATACAATGAGCAGTTCTTC
.	.	TRBV3-1	17	TRBJ1-1	CASSPWWSPPMNTEAFF	TGTGCCAGCAGCCCGTGGTGGAGTCCACCCATGAACACTGAAGCTTTCTTT
.	.	TRBV9	19	TRBJ2-1	CASSVGGVQAEPTYNEQFF	TGTGCCAGCAGCGTCGGGGGCGTTCAAGCGGAGCCAACCTACAATGAGCAGTTCTTC
.	.	TRBV2	11	TRBJ1-1	CASGGGTEAFF	TGTGCCAGCGGTGGGGGCACTGAAGCTTTCTTT
.	few	TRBV13	12	TRBJ1-1	CASSSGGAEAFF	TGTGCCAGCAGCTCGGGTGGCGCTGAAGCTTTCTTT
.	.	TRBV7-9	14	TRBJ1-5	CASSFEGSGQPQHF	TGTGCCAGCAGCTTTGAGGGTAGCGGTCAGCCCCAGCATTTT
TRBD1	once	TRBV3-1	14	TRBJ2-7	CASSPTGVAFEQYF	TGTGCCAGCAGTCCCACAGGGGTAGCTTTTGAGCAGTACTTC
.	.	TRBV10-3	18	TRBJ1-5	CAIRDGLSGPWGNQPQHF	TGTGCCATCAGGGACGGATTATCGGGCCCTTGGGGCAATCAGCCCCAGCATTTT
TRBD1	.	TRBV24-1	13	TRBJ2-1	CATRGTGAYEQFF	TGTGCCACCAGAGGGACAGGGGCGTATGAGCAGTTCTTC
TRBD1	.	TRBV4-1	17	TRBJ2-3	CASSQVLGQGHTDTQYF	TGCGCCAGCAGTCAAGTCCTGGGACAGGGGCACACAGATACGCAGTATTTT
.	.	TRBV7-9	16	TRBJ2-1	CASSCQGCPTDNEQFF	TGTGCCAGCAGCTGTCAGGGTTGTCCGACCGACAATGAGCAGTTCTTC
.	.	TRBV29-1	12	TRBJ2-7	CSVAGTSGEQYF	TGCAGCGTGGCGGGGACCTCCGGCGAGCAGTACTTC
.	.	TRBV27	13	TRBJ2-7	CASSSRGYYEQYF	TGTGCCAGCAGTTCCCGAGGATACTACGAGCAGTACTTC
.	.	TRBV7-9	14	TRBJ1-1	CASSTTVARTEAFF	TGTGCCAGCAGCACGACAGTTGCGCGGACTGAAGCTTTCTTT
TRBD2	.	TRBV12-5	18	TRBJ2-1	CASGLARLAGEPYNEQFF	TGTGCTAGTGGTTTGGCCAGACTAGCGGGGGAACCCTACAATGAGCAGTTCTTC
.	once	TRBV12-3/TRBV12-4	15	TRBJ1-5	CASSLIADSNQPQHF	TGTGCCAGCAGTTTAATAGCCGATAGCAATCAGCCCCAGCATTTT
.	.	TRBV7-9	13	TRBJ2-1	CASRAGSSNEQFF	TGTGCCAGCAGGGCAGGATCTTCCAATGAGCAGTTCTTC
.	.	TRBV7-3	13	TRBJ2-7	CASSLSEGYEQYF	TGTGCCAGCAGCTTAAGTGAGGGCTACGAGCAGTACTTC
.	.	TRBV5-1	13	TRBJ1-3	CASSYDIGNTIYF	TGCGCCAGCAGCTACGATATTGGAAACACCATATATTTT
.	.	TRBV29-1	10	TRBJ2-1	CSVGQYEQFF	TGCAGCGTCGGACAGTATGAGCAGTTCTTC
TRBD2	.	TRBV7-9	17	TRBJ2-1	CASSLDPTSGPYNEQFF	TGTGCCAGCAGCTTAGATCCCACTAGCGGGCCTTACAATGAGCAGTTCTTC
TRBD2	.	TRBV29-1	17	TRBJ2-2	CSVQGLAGVTNTGELFF	TGCAGCGTTCAGGGACTAGCGGGGGTGACGAACACCGGGGAGCTGTTTTTT
TRBD1	.	TRBV6-5	17	TRBJ1-2	CASSLSGTGPTNYGYTF	TGTGCCAGCAGTTTATCCGGGACAGGGCCAACTAACTATGGCTACACCTTC
.	.	TRBV5-4	15	TRBJ2-3	CASSSLWLGTDTQYF	TGTGCCAGCAGCTCCCTCTGGCTGGGCACAGATACGCAGTATTTT
.	.	TRBV5-6	15	TRBJ2-7	CASSLEEGGSYEQYF	TGTGCCAGCAGCCTGGAAGAGGGGGGATCCTACGAGCAGTACTTC
.	.	TRBV30	11	TRBJ2-7	CAWSPSYEQYF	TGTGCCTGGAGCCCCTCTTATGAGCAGTACTTC
.	.	TRBV15	15	TRBJ2-7	CATSAEGGAAYEQYF	TGTGCCACCAGCGCAGAGGGCGGTGCAGCCTACGAGCAGTACTTC
TRBD2	.	TRBV12-3/TRBV12-4	14	TRBJ2-7	CASSLTSGGDEQYF	TGTGCCAGCAGTCTGACTAGCGGGGGGGACGAGCAGTACTTC
.	few	TRBV7-9	12	TRBJ2-7	CASSPDVYEQYF	TGTGCCAGCAGCCCGGATGTCTACGAGCAGTACTTC
.	.	TRBV2	13	TRBJ2-7	CASLSRKVYEQYF	TGTGCCAGTCTCTCCCGTAAGGTGTACGAGCAGTACTTC
.	.	TRBV7-9	15	TRBJ2-7	CASSSGFVGDYEQYF	TGTGCCAGCAGCTCAGGGTTTGTGGGTGACTACGAGCAGTACTTC
.	.	TRBV4-3	12	TRBJ2-7	CASSQDRGEQYF	TGCGCCAGCAGCCAAGATAGGGGGGAGCAGTACTTC
.	.	TRBV7-8	16	TRBJ2-7	CASSLGHGNPSYEQYF	TGTGCCAGCAGCCTAGGCCACGGGAATCCTTCTTACGAGCAGTACTTC
TRBD1	.	TRBV19	14	TRBJ1-5	CATKTGGFGQPQHF	TGTGCCACAAAAACAGGGGGCTTTGGTCAGCCCCAGCATTTT
TRBD2	.	TRBV6-5	14	TRBJ2-5	CASSSFAGGETQYF	TGTGCCAGCAGTTCCTTCGCGGGGGGAGAGACCCAGTACTTC
.	.	TRBV9	13	TRBJ2-2	CASSVAGPGELFF	TGTGCCAGCAGCGTGGCTGGCCCCGGGGAGCTGTTTTTT
.	.	TRBV6-5	16	TRBJ2-2	CASSYLGAANTGELFF	TGTGCCAGCAGTTACTTAGGGGCGGCGAACACCGGGGAGCTGTTTTTT
TRBD1	.	TRBV11-2	14	TRBJ2-7	CASSFAGQDYEQYF	TGTGCCAGCAGCTTTGCTGGACAGGATTACGAGCAGTACTTC